Following are 27 T cell receptor beta chains from one sample sequenced in a study of cytomegalovirus exposure and HLA in healthy donors. The PCR used 60 Vbeta and 13 Jbeta primers. Assay: immunoSEQ multiplex PCR; the TCRdb copy retains only in-frame clones and omits some. The table has about 150,000 clones, 70% to 90% seen once. The specimen was PBMCs. Receptor source: a man aged 30 to 39 in good health and CMV-seropositive.

The chain joins TRBV27 to TRBJ2-7; D might be TRBD1 (6 bases). The CDR3 length is 15 residues. V lost 3 bases to trimming and J lost 2 bases, with 14 bases between them. Germline V gene sequence: CDR1 MNHEY, CDR2 SMNVEV (reference sequence). The CDR3 coding sequence is TGTGCCAGCAGTTTGAGGGGCACAGGGACCTACGAGCAGTACTTC. Its translation is CASSLRGTGTYEQYF.

This chain links TRBV7-3 with TRBJ2-1, with D tentatively TRBD1 (6 bases). Germline V CDR1 and CDR2: SGHTA, FQGTGA. V shed 8 bases and J shed 6 bases, with 17 bases lying between them. There are 14 residues in the CDR3. The CDR3, as DNA: TGTGCCAGCTCCCCCCTGGGGGCGAGCAATGAGCAGTTCTTC. Amino acids: CASSPLGASNEQFF.

V is TRBV5-1 and J is TRBJ1-1; possibly TRBD1 for D (5 bases). V was cut by 1 base and J by 1 base, with 11 bases left in between. The CDR3 sequence is 15 residues long. Germline values: CDR1 SGHRS, CDR2 YFSETQ. The CDR3 nucleotides read TGCGCCAGCAGCTTGACCCCAACAGGGAACACTGAAGCTTTCTTT. Its translation is CASSLTPTGNTEAFF.

The V and J genes are TRBV30 and TRBJ2-1, with 8 bases aligning to TRBD2. V shed 5 bases, J shed 1 base, and the junction held 4 bases outside the gene matches. The CDR3 length is 14 residues. The germline gives CDR1 GTSNPN, CDR2 SVGIG (reference sequence). CDR3 sequence (DNA): TGTGCCTGGGCACTAGCGGTATCCTACAATGAGCAGTTCTTC. Amino acids: CAWALAVSYNEQFF.

The chain has TRBV7-2 and TRBJ2-3; D is possibly TRBD2 (5 bases). The CDR3 totals 15 residues. From germline, CDR1 is SGHTA and CDR2 FQGNSA. Trimming removed 2 bases at V and 2 bases at J, with 11 bases between. CDR3 sequence: CASSLRWGDTDTQYF. CDR3 coding DNA: TGTGCCAGCAGCTTACGCTGGGGAGACACAGATACGCAGTATTTT.

This chain joins TRBV4-1 and TRBJ2-3; 12 nucleotides agree with TRBD2. The CDR3 length is 17 residues. The germline V gene has CDR1 MGHRA and CDR2 YSYEKL. V dropped 0 bases and J dropped 5; count of bases not matched to a gene: 6. The chain's CDR3 is CASSQDRWGLAGDTQYF. In DNA, the CDR3 is TGCGCCAGCAGCCAAGATAGGTGGGGACTAGCGGGAGATACGCAGTATTTT.

Only one count was recorded for this clone. The genes are TRBV6-6 and TRBJ2-2; D is undetermined. The CDR3 totals 13 residues. V was pared by 11 bases and J by 3 bases, with 13 bases between. Germline V gene sequence: CDR1 MNHNY, CDR2 SVGAGI (reference sequence). CDR3 nucleotides: TGTGCCTCCTCTAGTTTCGACACCGGGGAGCTGTTTTTT. Encoded protein: CASSSFDTGELFF.

This chain connects TRBV19 to TRBJ2-6; 7 bases are a match to TRBD1. CDR3 length: 16 amino acids. Germline values: CDR1 LNHDA, CDR2 SQIVND (reference sequence). V shed 7 bases, J shed 3 bases, and the junction held 9 bases outside the gene matches. The CDR3 sequence is CASKGGRGNGANVLTF. The DNA of the CDR3 is TGTGCCAGTAAGGGCGGCAGGGGGAATGGGGCCAACGTCCTGACTTTC.

The V and J genes are TRBV5-1 and TRBJ2-5; 8 bases fit TRBD2. CDR3 length equals 14 residues. Per germline, CDR1 SGHRS and CDR2 YFSETQ. V was clipped by 6 bases and J by 4 bases; unmatched bases: 8. The CDR3 spells CASKTRSGIETQYF. In nucleotides, the CDR3 is TGCGCCAGCAAAACCCGTAGCGGGATAGAGACCCAGTACTTC.

V usage is TRBV4-2 and J usage is TRBJ2-6, with TRBD1 as a possible D gene (5 bases). Germline V gene sequence: CDR1 LGHNA, CDR2 YNFKEQ. This CDR3 has 18 residues. V was trimmed by 4 bases and J by 2 bases, leaving 18 bases between them. The CDR3 region is CASSPSGLGLTGANVLTF. CDR3 DNA: TGTGCCAGCAGCCCTTCAGGGCTGGGGTTGACTGGGGCCAACGTCCTGACTTTC.

The V call is TRBV5-6, the J call TRBJ1-2; D is unclear. The CDR3 covers 17 residues. The V gene lost 5 bases and the J gene lost 9 bases, with 29 bases spanning the gap. Germline CDR1 SGHDT, CDR2 YYEEEE. Written as DNA, the CDR3 is TGTGCCAGCAGTCTTACGAAGGAGGAGGGCCGCCTTGGGCGCTACACCTTC. Translation: CASSLTKEEGRLGRYTF.

A single count supports this clone. The chain is built from TRBV9 and TRBJ2-1; perhaps TRBD2 as D (5 bases). V was cut by 3 bases and J by 8 bases, with 15 bases left in between. The germline gives CDR1 SGDLS, CDR2 YYNGEE. CDR3 length: 14 residues. Written as DNA, the CDR3 is TGTGCCAGCAGCGCCCAGCGGAGTGGCCATGAGCAGTTCTTC. It codes for CASSAQRSGHEQFF. The full variable domain, completed using reference TRBV9 and TRBJ2-1, is DSGVTQTPKHLITATGQRVTLRCSPRSGDLSVYWYQQSLDQGLQFLIQYYNGEERAKGNILERFSAQQFPDLHSELNLSSLELGDSALYFCASSAQRSGHEQFFGPGTRLTVL.

This clone came up a few times. The V call is TRBV28, the J call TRBJ1-5, with D possibly TRBD1 on 6 matching bases. The CDR3 length is 14 residues. CDR1 MDHEN and CDR2 SYDVKM come from the germline V gene. Trimming left V 6 bases short and J 7 bases short, with 16 bases between. The CDR3 protein is CASRSQGNGQPQHF. The CDR3 DNA is TGTGCCAGCAGGTCACAGGGTAATGGGCAGCCCCAGCATTTT.

The V gene is TRBV5-6, the J gene TRBJ2-1; no reliable D call. This CDR3 contains 18 residues. V was shortened by 1 base and J by 7 bases, with 24 bases between the two germline ends. Germline-derived CDR1 and CDR2 are SGHDT and YYEEEE. Here the CDR3 reads CASSLLPAPDPFGNEQFF. The DNA of the CDR3 is TGTGCCAGCAGCTTGTTACCCGCACCTGACCCCTTCGGGAATGAGCAGTTCTTC. Using reference TRBV5-6 and TRBJ2-1 for the parts outside the CDR3, the full variable domain is DAGVTQSPTHLIKTRGQQVTLRCSPKSGHDTVSWYQQALGQGPQFIFQYYEEEERQRGNFPDRFSGHQFPNYSSELNVNALLLGDSALYLCASSLLPAPDPFGNEQFFGPGTRLTVL.

CDR3 sequence reads: CAISPGSEKLFF. CDR3 in DNA: TGTGCCATCAGCCCCGGGAGTGAAAAACTGTTTTTT. The chain employs TRBV10-3 and TRBJ1-4; D is uncertain. The germline V gene has CDR1 ENHRY and CDR2 SYGVKD. This CDR3 spans 12 amino acids. The V gene lost 6 bases and the J gene lost 7 bases, with 9 bases spanning the gap.

As concerns this clone: Distinct nucleotide sequences in the sample also encode this CDR3. This chain joins TRBV11-3 and TRBJ2-3; 11 positions agree with TRBD1. This CDR3 contains 16 residues. The J segment lost 2 bases and the V segment lost 5 bases, leaving 6 bases of the junction unmatched. From germline, CDR1 is SGHNT and CDR2 YENEEA. CDR3 sequence: CASSPRTGGFTDTQYF. As DNA, the CDR3 is TGTGCCAGCAGCCCCAGGACAGGGGGCTTCACAGATACGCAGTATTTT.

The chain uses TRBV25-1 and TRBJ1-2, with D unclear. Germline CDR1 and CDR2: MGHDK and SYGVNS. The CDR3 runs to 14 residues. V was clipped by 5 bases and J by 4 bases, with 14 bases between them. CDR3 sequence reads: CASSPSYEVYGYTF. Written as DNA, the CDR3 is TGTGCCAGCAGTCCCTCCTATGAAGTCTATGGCTACACCTTC.

This chain connects TRBV6-1 to TRBJ2-1, with TRBD2 matching 10 bases. The V segment lost 0 bases and the J segment 8 bases; nucleotides outside the gene matches: 4. The CDR3 runs to 15 residues. Germline assignment: CDR1 MNHNS and CDR2 SASEGT. The CDR3 is CASSEAIAGGYEQFF. For the CDR3, the DNA is TGTGCCAGCAGTGAAGCGATAGCGGGAGGCTATGAGCAGTTCTTC.

The gene calls are TRBV29-1 and TRBJ2-7, with 7 bases matching TRBD2. This CDR3 comprises 15 residues. Per germline, CDR1 SQVTM and CDR2 ANQGSEA. V gave up 4 bases and J gave up 0 bases; unmatched junction bases: 9. The CDR3 bases are TGCAGCGTTGGTTCTCTAGCGGCAGTCTCCTACGAGCAGTACTTC. Protein product: CSVGSLAAVSYEQYF.

The chain uses TRBV6-5 and TRBJ2-1; 8 nucleotides align to TRBD1. Unmatched junction bases numbered 3, after V lost 0 bases and J lost 2 bases. There are 16 residues in the CDR3. Per the germline V gene, CDR1 is MNHEY and CDR2 is SVGAGI. The CDR3: CASSYSGTGTYNEQFF. The CDR3, as DNA: TGTGCCAGCAGTTACTCGGGGACAGGCACCTACAATGAGCAGTTCTTC.

The J gene is TRBJ2-7, the V gene TRBV12-5, with 14 positions matching TRBD2. The germline CDR1 and CDR2 sequences are LGHNT and FRNRAP. Unmatched junction bases numbered 7, after V lost 6 bases and J lost 12 bases. The CDR3 extends over 13 amino acids. The CDR3 is CASGGLAGERPYF. The CDR3 DNA reads TGTGCTAGTGGGGGACTAGCGGGAGAACGTCCGTACTTC.

The J gene is TRBJ2-7, the V gene TRBV5-8; 8 bases agree with TRBD1. V lost 4 bases, J lost 0 bases, and 6 bases stayed unmatched. CDR1 SGHTS and CDR2 YDEGEE come from the germline V gene. The CDR3 contains 15 residues. The chain's CDR3 is CASSPGTGFSYEQYV. In nucleotides, the CDR3 is TGTGCCAGCAGCCCTGGGACAGGTTTCTCCTACGAGCAGTACGTC.

The rearrangement joins TRBV4-2 to TRBJ2-5, with 8 bases aligning to TRBD2. Germline V gene data show CDR1 as LGHNA and CDR2 as YNFKEQ. There are 17 residues in the CDR3. The J segment lost 3 bases and the V segment lost 0 bases, leaving 9 bases of the junction unmatched. The CDR3 DNA follows: TGTGCCAGCAGCCAAGAATTAGCGGGAATGGGTGAAGAGACCCAGTACTTC. Protein sequence: CASSQELAGMGEETQYF.

The chain has TRBV5-6 and TRBJ2-7, with a tentative D call TRBD1 (6 bases). The CDR3 contains 14 residues. The V end lost 0 bases, the J end lost 3 bases, and 10 bases lay between the germline ends. Germline V lookup: CDR1 SGHDT, CDR2 YYEEEE. The CDR3 bases are TGTGCCAGCAGCTTGGAACAGGGACGCTACGAGCAGTACTTC. Its protein is CASSLEQGRYEQYF.

V usage is TRBV10-3 and J usage is TRBJ1-1; 7 nucleotides align to TRBD1. Trimming cost V 8 bases and J 1 base; bases outside gene matches: 10. Looked up from germline, CDR1 is ENHRY and CDR2 is SYGVKD. The CDR3 has 15 residues. The CDR3 region is CAISRQGDSNTEAFF. CDR3 nucleotides: TGTGCCATCTCTCGACAGGGCGATTCGAACACTGAAGCTTTCTTT.

This chain links TRBV4-2 with TRBJ2-1; no firm D call. CDR1 LGHNA and CDR2 YNFKEQ come from the germline V gene. V shed 0 bases and J shed 2 bases, with 8 bases lying between them. This CDR3 spans 15 amino acids. CDR3 sequence: CASSQEILTYNEQFF. The CDR3 bases are TGTGCCAGCAGCCAAGAAATTCTTACCTACAATGAGCAGTTCTTC.

This clone was detected only once. This rearrangement joins TRBV2 to TRBJ2-7; 7 positions match TRBD1. Unmatched junction bases numbered 10, after V lost 8 bases and J lost 0 bases. Germline V gene data show CDR1 as SNHLY and CDR2 as FYNNEI. The CDR3 extends over 15 amino acids. The CDR3 nucleotides are TGTGCCAGCCTTACACTCCCAGGGGGCTCCTACGAGCAGTACTTC. Amino acid sequence: CASLTLPGGSYEQYF. The full variable domain, with the rest looked up from reference TRBV2 and TRBJ2-7, is EPEVTQTPSHQVTQMGQEVILRCVPISNHLYFYWYRQILGQKVEFLVSFYNNEISEKSEIFDDQFSVERPDGSNFTLKIRSTKLEDSAMYFCASLTLPGGSYEQYFGPGTRLTVT.